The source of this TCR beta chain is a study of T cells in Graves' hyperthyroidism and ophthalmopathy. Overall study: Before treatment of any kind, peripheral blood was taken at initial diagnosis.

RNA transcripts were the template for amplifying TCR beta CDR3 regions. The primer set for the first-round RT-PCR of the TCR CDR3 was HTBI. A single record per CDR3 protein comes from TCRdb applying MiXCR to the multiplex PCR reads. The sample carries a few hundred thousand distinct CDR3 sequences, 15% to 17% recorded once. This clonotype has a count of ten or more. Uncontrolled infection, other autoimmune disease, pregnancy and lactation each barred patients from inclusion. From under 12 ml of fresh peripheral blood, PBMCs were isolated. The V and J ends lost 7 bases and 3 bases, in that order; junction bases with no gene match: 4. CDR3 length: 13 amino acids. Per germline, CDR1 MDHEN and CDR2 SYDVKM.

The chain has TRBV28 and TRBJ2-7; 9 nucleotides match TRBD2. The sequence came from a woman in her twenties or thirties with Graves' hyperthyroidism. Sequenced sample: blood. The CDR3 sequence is CASKREVVYEQYF. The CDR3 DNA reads TGTGCCAGCAAGCGGGAGGTCGTCTACGAGCAGTACTTC. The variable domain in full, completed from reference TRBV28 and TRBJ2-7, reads DVKVTQSSRYLVKRTGEKVFLECVQDMDHENMFWYRQDPGLGLRLIYFSYDVKMKEKGDIPEGYSVSREKKERFSLILESASTNQTSMYLCASKREVVYEQYFGPGTRLTVT.